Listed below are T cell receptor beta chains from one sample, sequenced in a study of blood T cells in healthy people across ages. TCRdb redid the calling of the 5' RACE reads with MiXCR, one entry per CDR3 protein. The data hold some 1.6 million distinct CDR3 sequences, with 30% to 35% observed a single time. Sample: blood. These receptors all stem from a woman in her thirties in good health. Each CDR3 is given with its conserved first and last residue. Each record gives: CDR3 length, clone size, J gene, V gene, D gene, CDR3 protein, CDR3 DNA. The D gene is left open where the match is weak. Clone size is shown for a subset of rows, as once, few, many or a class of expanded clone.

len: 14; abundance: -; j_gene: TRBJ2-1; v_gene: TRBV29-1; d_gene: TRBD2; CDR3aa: CSVGETSGDNEQFF; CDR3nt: TGCAGCGTTGGAGAAACTAGCGGTGACAATGAGCAGTTCTTC
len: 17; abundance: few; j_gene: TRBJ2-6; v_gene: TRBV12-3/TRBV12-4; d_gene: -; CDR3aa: CASSPSGLSSGANVLTF; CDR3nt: TGTGCCAGCAGTCCTAGTGGTCTCAGCTCTGGGGCCAACGTCCTGACTTTC
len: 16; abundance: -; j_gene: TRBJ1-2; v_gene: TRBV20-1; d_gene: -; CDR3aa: CSARDPLMGGAYGYTF; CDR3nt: TGCAGTGCCAGAGATCCTCTTATGGGGGGCGCGTACGGCTACACCTTC
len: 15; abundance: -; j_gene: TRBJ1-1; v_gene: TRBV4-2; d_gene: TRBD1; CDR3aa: CASSPEGQANTEAFF; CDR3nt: TGTGCCAGCAGCCCAGAGGGACAGGCGAACACTGAAGCTTTCTTT
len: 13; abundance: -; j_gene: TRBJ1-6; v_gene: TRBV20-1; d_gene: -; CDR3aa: CGAKGRVGSPLHF; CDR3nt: TGCGGTGCCAAAGGCAGGGTAGGGTCACCCCTCCACTTT
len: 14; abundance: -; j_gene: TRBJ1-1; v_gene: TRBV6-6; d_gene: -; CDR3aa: CASRDNGGGSEAFF; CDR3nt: TGTGCCAGCCGGGACAACGGAGGAGGGTCTGAAGCTTTCTTT
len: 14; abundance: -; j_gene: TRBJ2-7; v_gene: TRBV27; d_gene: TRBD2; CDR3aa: CASSWLAGAYEQYF; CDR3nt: TGTGCCAGCAGTTGGCTAGCGGGAGCCTACGAGCAGTACTTC
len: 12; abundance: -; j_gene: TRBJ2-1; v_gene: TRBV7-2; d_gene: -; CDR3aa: CASSSSGVEQFF; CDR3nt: TGTGCCAGCAGCTCTTCGGGAGTTGAGCAGTTCTTC
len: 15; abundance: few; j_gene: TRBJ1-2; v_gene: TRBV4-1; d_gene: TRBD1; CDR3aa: CASGQLGGGDYGYTF; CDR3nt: TGCGCCAGCGGCCAATTAGGAGGGGGCGACTATGGCTACACCTTC
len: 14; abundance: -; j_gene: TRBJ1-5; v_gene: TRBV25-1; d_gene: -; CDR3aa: CASSENRDNQPQHF; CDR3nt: TGTGCCAGCAGTGAGAACCGGGACAATCAGCCCCAGCATTTT
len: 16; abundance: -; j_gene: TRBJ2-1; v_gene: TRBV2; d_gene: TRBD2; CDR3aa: CASSAGLAGGMHEQFF; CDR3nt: TGTGCCAGCAGTGCAGGACTAGCGGGAGGGATGCATGAGCAGTTCTTC
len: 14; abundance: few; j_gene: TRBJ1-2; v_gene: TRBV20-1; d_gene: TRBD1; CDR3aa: CSASPGQGTYGYTF; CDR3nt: TGCAGTGCATCTCCGGGACAGGGAACCTATGGCTACACCTTC
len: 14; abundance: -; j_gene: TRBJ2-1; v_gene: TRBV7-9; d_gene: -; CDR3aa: CASGVWARDYEQFF; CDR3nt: TGTGCCAGCGGGGTGTGGGCCAGGGACTATGAGCAGTTCTTC
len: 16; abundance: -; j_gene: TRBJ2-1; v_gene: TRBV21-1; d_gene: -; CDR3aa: CASSARTSGRANEQFF; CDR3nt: TGTGCCAGCAGCGCCCGAACTAGCGGGAGGGCTAATGAGCAGTTCTTC
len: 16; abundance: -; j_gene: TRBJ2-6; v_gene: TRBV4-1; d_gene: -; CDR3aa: CASSQAGVTGANVLTF; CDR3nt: TGCGCCAGCAGCCAAGCGGGGGTTACTGGGGCCAACGTCCTGACTTTC
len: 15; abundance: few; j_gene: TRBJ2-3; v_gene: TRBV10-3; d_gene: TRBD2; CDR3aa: CAISGTSGRESRAYF; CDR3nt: TGTGCCATCAGTGGGACTAGCGGGAGAGAGTCCCGGGCGTATTTT
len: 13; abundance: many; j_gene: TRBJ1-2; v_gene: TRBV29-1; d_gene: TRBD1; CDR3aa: CSVEPDRVPGYTF; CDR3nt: TGCAGCGTTGAACCGGACAGGGTACCTGGCTACACCTTC
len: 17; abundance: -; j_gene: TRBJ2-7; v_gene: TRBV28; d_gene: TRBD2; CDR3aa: CASSSKFSSGRWYEQYF; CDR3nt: TGTGCCAGCAGTTCGAAATTCTCTAGCGGGAGATGGTACGAGCAGTACTTC
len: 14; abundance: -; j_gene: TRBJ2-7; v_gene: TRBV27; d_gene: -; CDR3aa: CASRAGTRVYEQYF; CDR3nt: TGTGCCAGCAGGGCTGGGACAAGAGTCTACGAGCAGTATTTC
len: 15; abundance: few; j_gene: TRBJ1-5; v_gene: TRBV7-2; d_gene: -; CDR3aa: CASSPREGMGQPQHF; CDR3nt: TGTGCCAGCAGCCCCCGGGAGGGGATGGGTCAGCCCCAGCATTTT
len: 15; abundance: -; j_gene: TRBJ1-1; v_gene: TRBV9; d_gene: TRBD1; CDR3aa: CASSPHRGMNTEAFF; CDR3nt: TGTGCCAGCAGCCCTCACAGGGGGATGAACACTGAAGCTTTCTTT
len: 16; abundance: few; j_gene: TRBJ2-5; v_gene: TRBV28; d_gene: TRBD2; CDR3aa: CASSYPLAGVAETQYF; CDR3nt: TGTGCCAGCAGTTATCCCCTAGCGGGAGTTGCAGAGACCCAGTACTTC
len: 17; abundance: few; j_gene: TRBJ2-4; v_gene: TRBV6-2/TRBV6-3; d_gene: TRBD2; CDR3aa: CASSYGLAEGTKNIQYF; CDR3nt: TGTGCCAGCAGTTACGGACTAGCGGAGGGGACCAAAAACATTCAGTACTTC
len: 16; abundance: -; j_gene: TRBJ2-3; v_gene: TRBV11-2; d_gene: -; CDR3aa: CASSLVRGGHTGTQYF; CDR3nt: TGTGCCAGCAGCTTAGTGAGGGGTGGCCACACGGGTACGCAGTATTTT
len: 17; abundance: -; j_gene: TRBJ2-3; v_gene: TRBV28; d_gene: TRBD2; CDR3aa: CASIRGTREEIPDTQYF; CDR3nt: TGTGCCAGCATCAGAGGAACCCGGGAGGAGATACCAGATACGCAGTATTTT
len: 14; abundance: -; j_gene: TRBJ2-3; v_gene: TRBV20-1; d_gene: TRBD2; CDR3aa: CSEKTSGSADTQYF; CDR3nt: TGCAGTGAAAAGACTAGCGGGAGTGCAGATACGCAGTATTTT
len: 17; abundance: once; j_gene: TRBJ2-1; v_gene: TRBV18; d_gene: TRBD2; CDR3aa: CASSPVPSGGPNNEQFF; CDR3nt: TGTGCCAGCTCTCCAGTCCCTAGCGGGGGGCCGAACAATGAGCAGTTCTTC
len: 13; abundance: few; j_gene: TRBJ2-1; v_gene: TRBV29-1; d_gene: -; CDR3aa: CSSLGYSFNEQFF; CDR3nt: TGCAGCTCCCTGGGTTATAGCTTCAATGAGCAGTTCTTC
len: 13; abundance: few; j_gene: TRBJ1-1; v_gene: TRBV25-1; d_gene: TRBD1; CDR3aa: CASSDPGQGYAFF; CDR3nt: TGTGCCAGCAGTGACCCAGGACAGGGTTACGCTTTCTTT
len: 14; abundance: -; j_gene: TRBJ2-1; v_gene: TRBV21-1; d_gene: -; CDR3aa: CASSKDSEYNEQFF; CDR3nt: TGTGCCAGCAGCAAGGACAGCGAGTACAATGAGCAGTTCTTC
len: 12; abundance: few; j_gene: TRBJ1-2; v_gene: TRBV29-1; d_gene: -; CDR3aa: CSVSDSNYGYTF; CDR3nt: TGCAGCGTCTCGGACAGTAACTATGGCTACACCTTC
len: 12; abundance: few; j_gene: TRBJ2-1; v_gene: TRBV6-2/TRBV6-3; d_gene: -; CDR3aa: CATKTTYNEQFF; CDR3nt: TGTGCCACCAAGACAACCTACAATGAGCAGTTCTTC
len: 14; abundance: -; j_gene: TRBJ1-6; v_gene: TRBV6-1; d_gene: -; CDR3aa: CASKSGTSNSPLHF; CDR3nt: TGTGCCAGCAAATCCGGGACGTCTAATTCACCCCTCCACTTT
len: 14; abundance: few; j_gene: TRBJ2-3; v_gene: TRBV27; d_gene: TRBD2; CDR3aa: CASRDGTSRDTQYF; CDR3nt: TGTGCCAGCAGGGACGGGACTAGCCGAGATACGCAGTATTTT
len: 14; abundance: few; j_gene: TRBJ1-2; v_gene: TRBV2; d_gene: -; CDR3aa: CASSVMTDNYGYTF; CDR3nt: TGTGCCAGCAGTGTCATGACAGACAACTATGGCTACACCTTC
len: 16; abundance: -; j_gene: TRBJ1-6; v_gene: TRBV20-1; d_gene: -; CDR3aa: CSARREAGSYDSPLHF; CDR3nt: TGCAGTGCTAGACGTGAAGCGGGCAGCTATGATTCACCCCTCCACTTT
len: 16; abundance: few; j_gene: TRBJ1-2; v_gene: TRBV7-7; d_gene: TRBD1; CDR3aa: CASSPQGGGQGDGYTF; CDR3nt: TGTGCCAGCAGCCCCCAGGGCGGGGGACAGGGTGACGGCTACACCTTC